Shown below are 20 T cell receptor beta chains from a single sample sequenced in a study of blood T cell repertoires in COVID-19. This table comes from immunoSEQ multiplex PCR, and its TCRdb copy is limited to in-frame clones, with some not included. The sample has about 81,000 clones, roughly four fifths seen once. The sample consisted of peripheral blood. The receptors originated from a human donor in a cohort sampled during active COVID-19.

J is TRBJ1-1 and V is TRBV9; tentatively, D is TRBD1 (6 bases). The CDR3 runs 13 residues. Trimming cost V 4 bases and J 6 bases, with 13 bases left between them. Looked up from germline, CDR1 is SGDLS and CDR2 is YYNGEE. CDR3 sequence (DNA): TGTGCCAGCAGCCCCCGACAGGCCGCTGAAGCTTTCTTT. As protein: CASSPRQAAEAFF.

The rearrangement links TRBV7-8 to TRBJ2-7; TRBD1 aligns across 11 bases. The CDR3 length is 16 residues. The germline V gene has CDR1 SGHVS and CDR2 FQNEAQ. V was clipped by 3 bases and J by 3 bases; unmatched bases: 7. CDR3 sequence (DNA): TGTGCCAGCAGCTTGGGACAGGGGGTTTCGGGCTACGAGCAGTACTTC. It yields the protein CASSLGQGVSGYEQYF. Supplemented by reference TRBV7-8 and TRBJ2-7, the full variable domain reads GAGVSQSPRYKVAKRGQDVALRCDPISGHVSLFWYQQALGQGPEFLTYFQNEAQLDKSGLPSDRFFAERPEGSVSTLKIQRTQQEDSAVYLCASSLGQGVSGYEQYFGPGTRLTVT.

The chain is built from TRBV19 and TRBJ1-4, with no clear D. The germline V and J ends were trimmed by 3 bases and 4 bases, with 15 bases remaining between them. This CDR3 has 16 residues. CDR1 LNHDA and CDR2 SQIVND come from the germline V gene (reference sequence). CDR3 loop: CASSIAYTTHNEKLFF. As DNA, the CDR3 is TGTGCCAGTAGTATTGCATACACCACCCATAATGAAAAACTGTTTTTT.

The chain joins TRBV7-9 to TRBJ1-2; no clear D gene. V lost 8 bases and J 1 base, leaving 14 bases between the germline ends. This CDR3 comprises 14 residues. Germline V lookup: CDR1 SEHNR, CDR2 FQNEAQ (reference sequence). DNA for the CDR3: TGTGCCAGCGACCCGGAACAGAGTAACTATGGCTACACCTTC. It yields the protein CASDPEQSNYGYTF.

The chain joins TRBV5-4 to TRBJ2-5, with 7 bases fitting TRBD2. Germline CDR1 SGHNT, CDR2 YYREEE (reference sequence). The V gene end was trimmed by 5 bases and the J gene end by 1 base; junction bases not matched to a gene: 8. The CDR3 has 15 residues. The CDR3 DNA reads as TGTGCCAGCAGGAAGAGCGGGGTCGCCCAAGAGACCCAGTACTTC. Translation: CASRKSGVAQETQYF.

The chain carries TRBV6-1 and TRBJ1-1; no firm D call. The germline CDR1 and CDR2 sequences are MNHNS and SASEGT. CDR3 length: 13 residues. Trimming pared 2 bases from V and 0 bases from J, leaving 4 bases between. The CDR3 bases are TGTGCCAGCAGTGAACTGTTGAACACTGAAGCTTTCTTT. The encoded protein is CASSELLNTEAFF.

The rearrangement uses TRBV19 and TRBJ1-5; 8 bases are shared with TRBD1. V dropped 7 bases and J dropped 4; count of bases not matched to a gene: 9. The CDR3 covers 15 residues. Germline CDR1 reads LNHDA; CDR2 reads SQIVND (reference sequence). CDR3 sequence reads: CASNSDRGGNQPQHF. The CDR3 nucleotides read TGTGCCAGTAACTCAGACAGGGGAGGAAATCAGCCCCAGCATTTT.

CDR3 bases: TGTGCCACCAGCTGGGGGGAGAGCTCCTATAATTCACCCCTCCACTTT. As protein: CATSWGESSYNSPLHF. The chain employs TRBV6-6 and TRBJ1-6; a possible D gene is TRBD1 (5 bases). The V end lost 10 bases, the J end lost 0 bases, and 16 bases lay between the germline ends. CDR1 MNHNY and CDR2 SVGAGI come from the germline V gene (reference sequence). This CDR3 spans 16 amino acids.

This chain links TRBV6-2 or TRBV6-3 with TRBJ2-7; D remains ambiguous. The CDR3 spans 14 residues. Germline V CDR1 and CDR2: MNHEY, SVGEGT. The V end lost 5 bases, the J end lost 1 base, and 12 bases lay between the germline ends. The CDR3 region has the DNA TGTGCCAGCAGTCCCGGGTCTTCGTCCTACGAGCAGTACTTC. The encoded protein is CASSPGSSSYEQYF.

This clone appeared a single time. This rearrangement joins TRBV18 to TRBJ1-4, with a weak D call TRBD1 (6 bases). The CDR3 has 13 residues. V lost 6 bases and J lost 6, with 11 bases in between. Per the germline V gene, CDR1 is KGHSH and CDR2 is LQKENI. In nucleotides, the CDR3 is TGTGCCAGCTCCAGAGGGGGGGATGAAAAACTGTTTTTT. Its translation is CASSRGGDEKLFF. Full variable domain (outside the CDR3, taken from reference TRBV18 and TRBJ1-4): NAGVMQNPRHLVRRRGQEARLRCSPMKGHSHVYWYRQLPEEGLKFMVYLQKENIIDESGMPKERFSAEFPKEGPSILRIQQVVRGDSAAYFCASSRGGDEKLFFGSGTQLSVL.

The chain uses TRBV11-2 and TRBJ2-7; TRBD2 matches 15 bases. Germline-derived CDR1 and CDR2 are SGHAT and FQNNGV. V shed 5 bases and J 5 bases; nucleotides not matched to a gene: 4. CDR3 length: 15 amino acids. CDR3 in amino acids: CASSARTSGGDEQYF. The CDR3 nucleotides are TGTGCCAGCAGCGCCCGGACTAGCGGGGGGGACGAGCAGTACTTC.

This chain connects TRBV3-1 (or the pseudogene TRBV3-2) to TRBJ1-1, with TRBD1 matching 9 bases. Germline lookup yields CDR1 LGHDT and CDR2 YNNKEL (reference sequence). This CDR3 comprises 14 residues. Trimming took 7 bases from V and 4 from J; bases not matched to a gene: 7. CDR3: CASNPQGAGTEAFF. In DNA form, the CDR3 reads TGTGCCAGCAACCCACAGGGGGCGGGCACTGAAGCTTTCTTT.

The chain is built from TRBV7-9 and TRBJ1-5, with D maybe TRBD1 (6 bases). Trimming stripped 3 bases from V and 4 bases from J, with 10 bases between. This CDR3 is 14 amino acids long. Germline V gene data show CDR1 as SEHNR and CDR2 as FQNEAQ (reference sequence). The CDR3 protein is CASSLDSQNQPQHF. The CDR3 DNA follows: TGTGCCAGCAGCTTGGACAGTCAAAATCAGCCCCAGCATTTT.

The rearrangement uses TRBV11-2 and TRBJ2-2; 7 bases match TRBD1. Germline V gives CDR1 SGHAT, CDR2 FQNNGV. The length of the CDR3 is 15 residues. The V and J ends lost 1 base and 6 bases, in that order; junction bases with no gene match: 5. The CDR3: CASSLGWQGAGELFF. In DNA form, the CDR3 reads TGTGCCAGCAGCTTAGGATGGCAGGGGGCCGGGGAGCTGTTTTTT.

This clone has only a few counts. Other DNA sequences in the sample encode the same CDR3. The V and J genes are TRBV5-1 and TRBJ1-3; D gene unclear. CDR3 length: 14 amino acids. Germline V gives CDR1 SGHRS, CDR2 YFSETQ. Deletions cut 0 bases from V and 1 base from J, with 5 bases between. The CDR3 DNA follows: TGCGCCAGCAGCTTGGCAGGTTCTGGAAACACCATATATTTT. It yields the protein CASSLAGSGNTIYF. Full variable domain (remainder filled in from reference TRBV5-1 and TRBJ1-3): KAGVTQTPRYLIKTRGQQVTLSCSPISGHRSVSWYQQTPGQGLQFLFEYFSETQRNKGNFPGRFSGRQFSNSRSEMNVSTLELGDSALYLCASSLAGSGNTIYFGEGSWLTVV.

The V call is TRBV7-6, the J call TRBJ1-2; tentative D call: TRBD1 (5 bases). V lost 1 base and J 6 bases, leaving 12 bases between the germline ends. In germline, CDR1 is SGHVS, CDR2 FNYEAQ. The CDR3 sequence is 14 residues long. The CDR3 DNA follows: TGTGCCAGCAGCTTAGAGGCAGGGCCACATGGCTACACCTTC. Translation gives CASSLEAGPHGYTF.

This chain uses TRBV6-6 with TRBJ2-3, with no clear D. Trimming removed 6 bases from V and 1 base from J, with 14 bases in between. Per germline, CDR1 MNHNY and CDR2 SVGAGI (reference sequence). CDR3 size: 15 residues. The CDR3 bases are TGTGCCAGCAGGGCAGGTGGTATGGGCACAGATACGCAGTATTTT. Translating it yields CASRAGGMGTDTQYF.

The genes are TRBV5-4 and TRBJ2-7; TRBD1 is a possible D gene (6 bases). The germline V and J ends were trimmed by 0 bases and 2 bases, with 6 bases remaining between them. There are 13 residues in the CDR3. The germline gives CDR1 SGHNT, CDR2 YYREEE (reference sequence). CDR3 protein: CASSLDRAYEQYF. CDR3 DNA: TGTGCCAGCAGCTTGGACAGGGCCTACGAGCAGTACTTC.

The chain combines TRBV5-1 with TRBJ1-5; D is uncertain. From germline, CDR1 is SGHRS and CDR2 YFSETQ. V was trimmed by 2 bases and J by 0 bases, leaving 6 bases between them. This CDR3 contains 14 residues. For the CDR3, the DNA is TGCGCCAGCAGCTTCGGGGATAGCAATCAGCCCCAGCATTTT. Protein product: CASSFGDSNQPQHF.

The V gene is TRBV6-6, the J gene TRBJ2-3, with 9 nucleotides matching TRBD1. The CDR3 runs to 14 residues. Unmatched junction bases numbered 5, after V lost 6 bases and J lost 4 bases. Germline CDR1 MNHNY, CDR2 SVGAGI (reference sequence). The CDR3 nucleotides are TGTGCCAGCAGAAAAACAGGGGGCGCAGATACGCAGTATTTT. Protein: CASRKTGGADTQYF.